The 19 T cell receptor beta chains listed next were all sequenced from one sample in a study of blood T cell repertoires in COVID-19. Measured with immunoSEQ multiplex PCR; TCRdb has only the in-frame clones, and not every one. Of under 350,000 clones listed, more than 75% are singletons. The sequenced sample consisted of PBMCs or T cells enriched from blood (not recorded which). The source is a woman under 30 who had recovered from COVID-19.

The chain couples TRBV11-3 to TRBJ2-1, with 8 bases identical to TRBD1. Germline V lookup: CDR1 SGHNT, CDR2 YENEEA. After removal of 5 bases from V and 0 bases from J, the junction contained 9 bases not matched to a gene. This CDR3 region has 17 residues. This chain's CDR3 is CASSPGTGGLSYNEQFF. CDR3 nucleotide sequence: TGTGCCAGCAGCCCAGGGACAGGTGGCCTCTCCTACAATGAGCAGTTCTTC.

The rearrangement links TRBV30 to TRBJ2-7, with 13 bases lining up with TRBD2. After removal of 0 bases from V and 2 bases from J, the junction contained 28 bases not matched to a gene. Per germline, CDR1 GTSNPN and CDR2 SVGIG (reference sequence). CDR3 length equals 24 residues. The CDR3 sequence: CAWSVKVRGQAKLGLAGAPYEQYF. CDR3 nucleotides: TGTGCCTGGAGTGTAAAGGTTAGGGGACAGGCGAAATTAGGACTAGCGGGGGCCCCCTACGAGCAGTACTTC.

V is TRBV28 and J is TRBJ2-1; 9 bases are shared with TRBD2. The CDR3 loop spans 18 amino acids. V shed 1 base, J shed 6 bases, and the junction held 13 bases outside the gene matches. Germline-derived CDR1 and CDR2 are MDHEN and SYDVKM. The CDR3 reads CASSLSLIWAGGGNEQFF. CDR3 coding DNA: TGTGCCAGCAGTTTATCTTTAATTTGGGCGGGAGGGGGCAATGAGCAGTTCTTC.

The V and J genes are TRBV7-6 and TRBJ2-5; 7 bases map to TRBD1. The CDR3 has 15 residues. The germline gives CDR1 SGHVS, CDR2 FNYEAQ. Trimming cost V 1 base and J 9 bases; bases outside gene matches: 11. The CDR3 loop is CASSLETGLGVSQYF. The DNA of the CDR3 is TGTGCCAGCAGCTTAGAGACAGGGCTCGGGGTGTCCCAGTACTTC.

The J gene is TRBJ2-7, the V gene TRBV3-1 (or the pseudogene TRBV3-2); 7 bases are shared with TRBD2. The germline V gene has CDR1 LGHDT and CDR2 YNNKEL (reference sequence). V lost 5 bases, J lost 2 bases, and 3 bases stayed unmatched. The CDR3 covers 13 residues. The DNA for the CDR3 is TGTGCCAGCAGCGGGGACTATGCCTACGAGCAGTACTTC. Residues: CASSGDYAYEQYF.

The chain joins TRBV5-6 to TRBJ1-2; D not certain. From germline, CDR1 is SGHDT and CDR2 YYEEEE. Trimming took off 0 bases at V and 7 bases at J, with 16 bases between the two ends. This CDR3 is 15 amino acids long. CDR3 sequence reads: CASSLGASWVGGYTF. In DNA, the CDR3 is TGTGCCAGCAGCTTGGGGGCCTCCTGGGTCGGTGGCTACACCTTC.

The genes are TRBV10-3 and TRBJ2-2, with 7 bases aligning to TRBD1. V gave up 8 bases and J gave up 7 bases; unmatched junction bases: 10. The germline V gene has CDR1 ENHRY and CDR2 SYGVKD. CDR3 length: 14 amino acids. CDR3 amino acids: CAIWRQGTVGELFF. CDR3 in DNA: TGTGCCATCTGGAGACAGGGAACCGTCGGGGAGCTGTTTTTT.

The chain is built from TRBV11-2 and TRBJ2-1, with 9 bases aligning to TRBD2. The germline V gene has CDR1 SGHAT and CDR2 FQNNGV. The CDR3 is 17 residues long. The V gene end was trimmed by 4 bases and the J gene end by 8 bases; junction bases not matched to a gene: 15. The CDR3 region is CASSSISSSGSVYEQFF. Here the CDR3 DNA reads TGTGCCAGCAGCTCCATTAGTAGTAGCGGGAGTGTATATGAGCAGTTCTTC. Full variable domain (remainder filled in from reference TRBV11-2 and TRBJ2-1): EAGVAQSPRYKIIEKRQSVAFWCNPISGHATLYWYQQILGQGPKLLIQFQNNGVVDDSQLPKDRFSAERLKGVDSTLKIQPAKLEDSAVYLCASSSISSSGSVYEQFFGPGTRLTVL.

The J gene is TRBJ2-7, the V gene TRBV30, with TRBD2 matching over 10 bases. Germline V gives CDR1 GTSNPN, CDR2 SVGIG (reference sequence). Unmatched junction bases numbered 12, after V lost 3 bases and J lost 7 bases. The length of the CDR3 is 15 residues. As DNA, the CDR3 is TGTGCCTGGAGCGGGCTACTAGCGGGAAGTAGAGAGCAGTACTTC. Translating gives CAWSGLLAGSREQYF.

V usage is TRBV9 and J usage is TRBJ1-2; D is unresolved. This CDR3 has 15 residues. The V gene's germline CDR1 is SGDLS and CDR2 YYNGEE. With 3 bases removed from V and 0 bases from J, the gap between germline ends came to 12 bases. The CDR3 DNA is TGTGCCAGCAGCGGTACACATACCACTAACTATGGCTACACCTTC. It encodes CASSGTHTTNYGYTF.

V usage is TRBV10-1 and J usage is TRBJ2-7; 7 nucleotides match TRBD1. The CDR3 has 12 amino acids. V shed 5 bases, J shed 6 bases, and the junction held 4 bases outside the gene matches. The germline V gene has CDR1 WNHNN and CDR2 SYGVQD (reference sequence). The CDR3, as DNA: TGCGCCAGCAGTAACAGGGGTGGCGAGCAGTACTTC. Its protein product is CASSNRGGEQYF.

V and J are TRBV2 and TRBJ2-1; 9 positions agree with TRBD2. This CDR3 has 17 amino acids. CDR1 and CDR2 (germline): SNHLY, FYNNEI. J gave up 6 bases and V 5 bases, and 14 bases lay outside the gene matches. The CDR3 is CASSPDSPGLAGNEQFF. The CDR3 DNA reads as TGTGCCAGCAGTCCCGATTCTCCGGGACTAGCCGGCAATGAGCAGTTCTTC.

This chain links TRBV11-3 with TRBJ2-5; maybe TRBD2 (6 bases). Germline V gene data show CDR1 as SGHNT and CDR2 as YENEEA. The CDR3 covers 15 residues. V was cut by 7 bases and J by 5 bases, with 20 bases left in between. CDR3 bases: TGTGCCAGCACCGGAGCCGGGACTTTAGAGGAGACCCAGTACTTC. It encodes CASTGAGTLEETQYF.

This clone showed up just once. This sequence joins TRBV5-8 and TRBJ2-1; 8 bases line up with TRBD2. CDR1 is SGHTS, CDR2 YDEGEE, per germline. V was pared by 1 base and J by 15 bases, with 9 bases of the junction left unmatched. This CDR3 contains 13 residues. CDR3 coding DNA: TGTGCCAGCAGCTTGATGGGCGGGGGGTCGCGGTTCTTC. Translating it yields CASSLMGGGSRFF. Full variable domain (remainder filled in from reference TRBV5-8 and TRBJ2-1): EAGVTQSPTHLIKTRGQQATLRCSPISGHTSVYWYQQALGLGLQFLLWYDEGEERNRGNFPPRFSGRQFPNYSSELNVNALELEDSALYLCASSLMGGGSRFFGPGTRLTVL.

This clone was seen just once. This sequence joins TRBV19 and TRBJ1-1, with D unresolved. Germline V lookup: CDR1 LNHDA, CDR2 SQIVND (reference sequence). Trimming cost V 5 bases and J 1 base, with 14 bases left between them. The CDR3 runs 15 residues. CDR3 amino acids: CASSSSAARNTEAFF. In DNA form, the CDR3 reads TGTGCCAGTAGTTCCTCCGCGGCCAGGAACACTGAAGCTTTCTTT.

Turning to this clone: The sample carries other DNA sequences with the same CDR3. The chain employs TRBV5-3 and TRBJ1-5, with TRBD1 matching over 8 bases. TRBV5-3 falls under the ORF class, with uncertain function. With V trimmed by 5 bases and J by 4 bases, 5 bases remained unmatched. This CDR3 contains 14 residues. The CDR3 reads CARRTGEGNQPQHF. The CDR3 DNA follows: TGTGCCAGAAGGACAGGGGAGGGGAATCAGCCCCAGCATTTT.

The J gene is TRBJ1-3, the V gene TRBV9; possibly TRBD1 for D (5 bases). Trimming removed 0 bases at V and 0 bases at J, with 10 bases between. The CDR3 is made up of 16 amino acids. The V gene's germline CDR1 is SGDLS and CDR2 YYNGEE. DNA for the CDR3: TGTGCCAGCAGCGTAGAGGGGCAGGCCTCTGGAAACACCATATATTTT. Encoded protein: CASSVEGQASGNTIYF.

The chain uses TRBV2 and TRBJ2-7; D is perhaps TRBD2 (6 bases). Germline loops: CDR1 SNHLY, CDR2 FYNNEI. The CDR3 is 14 amino acids. The V gene lost 6 bases and the J gene lost 2 bases, with 14 bases spanning the gap. The CDR3 DNA follows: TGTGCCAGCAGAGCCGGGACTGGAACCTACGAGCAGTACTTC. Translating it yields CASRAGTGTYEQYF.

This clone has only one observation. This sequence joins TRBV9 and TRBJ1-5; D uncertain. The germline gives CDR1 SGDLS, CDR2 YYNGEE. The germline V and J ends were trimmed by 4 bases and 6 bases, with 8 bases remaining between them. CDR3 length equals 12 residues. Written as DNA, the CDR3 is TGTGCCAGCAGCTCGGGTAGTCAGCCCCAGCATTTT. The encoded protein is CASSSGSQPQHF. Together with reference TRBV9 and TRBJ1-5, the CDR3 gives the full variable domain: DSGVTQTPKHLITATGQRVTLRCSPRSGDLSVYWYQQSLDQGLQFLIQYYNGEERAKGNILERFSAQQFPDLHSELNLSSLELGDSALYFCASSSGSQPQHFGDGTRLSIL.